The 8 T cell receptor beta chains presented below share a single source sample, sequenced in a study of response to subunit inactivated influenza vaccine listed by TCRdb under 2018. Preparation of the library involved RT-PCR. Reads for this sample came from an Illumina HiSeq 2500. TCRdb itself trimmed the public reads at Q25 with fastp, ran MiXCR and retained productive beta chains. Rows merge per CDR3 protein into single entries with the most common DNA and genes. The sample table records 290,000 or so distinct CDR3 sequences; about 20% of these occur just once. The ten largest clones represent under 13% of the sample. Sequenced here: PBMCs from blood, sampled 21 months after vaccination. Every receptor here comes from a man aged 50-75 years who received an inactivated influenza vaccine. Donor details come from another sample of the same person, matched by shared clones.

Only a few counts were recorded for this clonotype. The V call is TRBV3-1, the J call TRBJ2-1, with 8 bases aligning to TRBD2. CDR1 LGHDT and CDR2 YNNKEL come from the germline V gene (reference sequence). CDR3 length: 15 residues. V was clipped by 1 base and J by 4 bases; unmatched bases: 3. The CDR3 DNA follows: TGTGCCAGCAGCCAAGTTAGCGGGACTTACAATGAGCAGTTCTTC. Translation: CASSQVSGTYNEQFF.

Many counts were recorded for this clonotype. The rearrangement joins TRBV12-3 or TRBV12-4 to TRBJ1-1; tentative D call: TRBD1 (6 bases). The germline V and J ends were trimmed by 7 bases and 6 bases, with 9 bases remaining between them. This CDR3 comprises 11 residues. The CDR3 DNA is TGTGCCAGCACGGGGGGCCCTGAAGCTTTCTTT. Protein sequence: CASTGGPEAFF.

In its sample, this clonotype was seen many times. The gene calls are TRBV7-9 and TRBJ1-5, with D perhaps TRBD1 (6 bases). The V and J ends lost 5 bases and 2 bases respectively, with 16 bases between them. The CDR3 extends over 16 amino acids. CDR1 and CDR2 from the germline V gene are SEHNR and FQNEAQ (reference sequence). The CDR3 nucleotides are TGTGCCAGCAGCCATTACGGGGGCAGGGGCAATCAGCCCCAGCATTTT. The encoded protein is CASSHYGGRGNQPQHF.

The chain combines TRBV5-6 with TRBJ2-7; 14 bases are a match to TRBD2. CDR3 size: 15 residues. The germline gives CDR1 SGHDT, CDR2 YYEEEE. Trimming at V came to 3 bases and at J to 4 bases, leaving 3 bases not matched to a gene. CDR3 residues: CASSWRTSGGYEQYF. The CDR3 region has the DNA TGTGCCAGCAGCTGGCGGACTAGCGGGGGGTACGAGCAGTACTTC. Variable domain in full (rest from reference TRBV5-6 and TRBJ2-7): DAGVTQSPTHLIKTRGQQVTLRCSPKSGHDTVSWYQQALGQGPQFIFQYYEEEERQRGNFPDRFSGHQFPNYSSELNVNALLLGDSALYLCASSWRTSGGYEQYFGPGTRLTVT.

V gene TRBV7-2 combines with J gene TRBJ2-5; D is undetermined. CDR3 length: 13 amino acids. Germline CDR1 reads SGHTA; CDR2 reads FQGNSA. Deletions cut 1 base from V and 5 bases from J, with 8 bases between. In DNA form, the CDR3 reads TGTGCCAGCAGCTTAGGACCCGGGGAGACCCAGTACTTC. Amino acids: CASSLGPGETQYF.

This clonotype was seen more than once but under ten times. The V gene is TRBV20-1, the J gene TRBJ1-5, with TRBD1 matching 7 bases. The CDR3 consists of 15 residues. The V gene's germline CDR1 is DFQATT and CDR2 SNEGSKA (reference sequence). V dropped 5 bases and J dropped 5; count of bases not matched to a gene: 12. CDR3 sequence: CSAAKTGTLYQPQHF. CDR3 DNA sequence: TGCAGTGCTGCAAAGACAGGGACGTTGTATCAGCCCCAGCATTTT.

The gene calls are TRBV7-2 and TRBJ1-6, with D unresolved. CDR1 and CDR2 (germline): SGHTA, FQGNSA. The V end lost 5 bases, the J end lost 6 bases, and 14 bases lay between the germline ends. The CDR3 has 15 amino acids. The CDR3 nucleotides read TGTGCCAGCAGCCTAACCGGGAAGATTAATTCACCCCTCCACTTT. It translates to CASSLTGKINSPLHF.

CDR3 sequence: CASSQADRGRGYTF. DNA of the CDR3: TGTGCCAGTAGCCAGGCGGACAGGGGGCGAGGCTACACCTTC. The rearrangement joins TRBV19 to TRBJ1-2; 11 bases agree with TRBD1. From germline, CDR1 is LNHDA and CDR2 SQIVND (reference sequence). V gave up 6 bases and J gave up 8 bases; unmatched junction bases: 8. The CDR3 has 14 residues.